These 20 T cell receptor beta chains were sequenced from one sample in a study of blood T cell repertoires in COVID-19. Method: immunoSEQ multiplex PCR; TCRdb's copy keeps in-frame clones and lacks some. The sample comprises more than 95,000 clones, about 94% of which are singletons, and approximately 2% rests with the top ten. Input material: peripheral blood. The receptors shown here come from a man between 45 and 60 years old with COVID-19, enrolled during active disease.

V is TRBV3-1 (or the pseudogene TRBV3-2) and J is TRBJ2-2, with D hard to call. Germline V gene sequence: CDR1 LGHDT, CDR2 YNNKEL (reference sequence). Trimming shortened V by 3 bases and J by 7 bases, and 12 bases separated the two germline ends. The CDR3 sequence is 14 residues long. CDR3 region: CASSHLNGHGELFF. DNA of the CDR3: TGTGCCAGCAGCCATCTGAATGGGCACGGGGAGCTGTTTTTT.

The gene calls are TRBV7-3 and TRBJ1-2; 9 nucleotides align to TRBD1. V lost 5 bases and J lost 4; bases outside the gene matches: 5. CDR1 is SGHTA and CDR2 is FQGTGA in the germline V gene. This CDR3 is built from 14 residues. The CDR3 reads CASSPGTGPYGYTF. The CDR3 DNA sequence: TGTGCCAGCAGCCCCGGGACAGGGCCCTATGGCTACACCTTC. Variable domain in full (rest from reference TRBV7-3 and TRBJ1-2): GAGVSQTPSNKVTEKGKYVELRCDPISGHTALYWYRQSLGQGPEFLIYFQGTGAADDSGLPNDRFFAVRPEGSVSTLKIQRTERGDSAVYLCASSPGTGPYGYTFGSGTRLTVV.

The chain combines TRBV5-6 with TRBJ2-2; 8 bases align to TRBD2. The CDR3 runs to 14 residues. V shed 2 bases and J 8 bases; nucleotides not matched to a gene: 5. From germline, CDR1 is SGHDT and CDR2 YYEEEE. The CDR3 DNA follows: TGTGCCAGCAGCTTTCCAGCGGGAGCGGGGGAGCTGTTTTTT. This translates into CASSFPAGAGELFF.

The V gene is TRBV6-5, the J gene TRBJ1-5, with D possibly being TRBD1 (5 bases). Germline CDR1 MNHEY, CDR2 SVGAGI. The CDR3 has 14 residues. Trimming took 7 bases from V and 1 from J, leaving 11 bases between them. Here the CDR3 DNA reads TGTGCCAGCAACTCCGGGGGGAGCAATCAGCCCCAGCATTTT. Its protein is CASNSGGSNQPQHF.

The genes are TRBV7-9 and TRBJ2-5; no definite D call. V was trimmed by 5 bases and J by 4 bases, leaving 11 bases between them. The CDR3 spans 13 residues. The V gene's germline CDR1 is SEHNR and CDR2 FQNEAQ (reference sequence). CDR3 residues: CASSPRYRETQYF. For the CDR3, the DNA is TGTGCCAGCAGCCCGAGGTATCGAGAGACCCAGTACTTC.

The chain couples TRBV7-2 to TRBJ1-4; D is undetermined. This CDR3 contains 16 residues. CDR1 is SGHTA, CDR2 FQGNSA, per germline. V lost 2 bases to trimming and J lost 4 bases, with 14 bases between them. This CDR3 is CASSLWGGSGNEKLFF. Here the CDR3 DNA reads TGTGCCAGCAGCTTATGGGGAGGAAGCGGTAATGAAAAACTGTTTTTT.

This chain uses TRBV2 with TRBJ2-1; 8 nucleotides line up with TRBD2. J was trimmed by 9 bases and V by 4 bases; bases with no gene match: 8. The CDR3 covers 14 residues. Germline loops: CDR1 SNHLY, CDR2 FYNNEI. CDR3 protein: CASSGNSGALEQFF. The CDR3 nucleotides read TGTGCCAGCAGTGGTAATAGCGGGGCCCTTGAGCAGTTCTTC.

The chain employs TRBV4-3 and TRBJ1-4; 7 positions match TRBD1. V lost 0 bases, J lost 7 bases, and 5 bases stayed unmatched. Germline values: CDR1 LGHNA, CDR2 YSLEER. The CDR3 has 15 residues. CDR3 nucleotide sequence: TGCGCCAGCAGCCAAGATCAGGGGGTGGGTGAAAAACTGTTTTTT. Its protein is CASSQDQGVGEKLFF.

J is TRBJ1-1 and V is TRBV29-1, with D hard to call. The CDR3 sequence is 14 residues long. With 4 bases removed from V and 1 base from J, the gap between germline ends came to 13 bases. Germline assignment: CDR1 SQVTM and CDR2 ANQGSEA. CDR3 coding DNA: TGCAGCGTTGCTACCAACACGGGGAACACTGAAGCTTTCTTT. Translation: CSVATNTGNTEAFF. Looking up the rest from reference TRBV29-1 and TRBJ1-1 gives the full variable domain: SAVISQKPSRDICQRGTSLTIQCQVDSQVTMMFWYRQQPGQSLTLIATANQGSEATYESGFVIDKFPISRPNLTFSTLTVSNMSPEDSSIYLCSVATNTGNTEAFFGQGTRLTVV.

This clone was recorded only once. The V gene is TRBV18, the J gene TRBJ1-1, with D tentatively TRBD1 (6 bases). The CDR3 sequence is 13 residues long. Trimming left V 3 bases short and J 8 bases short, with 13 bases between. CDR1 is KGHSH and CDR2 is LQKENI in the germline V gene. The CDR3 loop reads CASSPASTGEAFF. The CDR3 bases are TGTGCCAGCTCACCGGCTTCGACAGGAGAAGCTTTCTTT.

The chain joins TRBV7-8 to TRBJ1-1; D is possibly TRBD1 (5 bases). V shed 1 base and J shed 1 base, with 10 bases lying between them. The CDR3 runs 15 residues. Per the germline V gene, CDR1 is SGHVS and CDR2 is FQNEAQ. The CDR3 DNA follows: TGTGCCAGCAGCTTAGACAGGCCCCCGAACACTGAAGCTTTCTTT. Protein sequence: CASSLDRPPNTEAFF.

This sequence joins TRBV24-1 and TRBJ2-3; weak D call: TRBD1 (5 bases). In germline, CDR1 is KGHDR, CDR2 SFDVKD. The CDR3 has 15 residues. V was pared by 4 bases and J by 0 bases, with 10 bases between. CDR3 DNA: TGTGCCACCAGTGACCCAGGGCCAAGCACAGATACGCAGTATTTT. As protein: CATSDPGPSTDTQYF.

The chain couples TRBV3-1 (or the pseudogene TRBV3-2) to TRBJ2-4, with 12 positions matching TRBD2. After removal of 5 bases from V and 12 bases from J, the junction contained 2 bases not matched to a gene. CDR3 length: 12 amino acids. CDR1 LGHDT and CDR2 YNNKEL come from the germline V gene (reference sequence). The CDR3 nucleotides are TGTGCCAGCAGCTTGACTAGCGGGGGTCAGTACTTC. Its protein product is CASSLTSGGQYF.

V and J are TRBV11-2 and TRBJ2-3, with TRBD2 identical over 10 bases. CDR3 size: 16 residues. Germline V lookup: CDR1 SGHAT, CDR2 FQNNGV. V dropped 5 bases and J dropped 4; count of bases not matched to a gene: 9. The CDR3 sequence is CASSPGLAGEADTQYF. DNA of the CDR3: TGTGCCAGCAGCCCCGGGCTAGCGGGAGAAGCAGATACGCAGTATTTT.

V usage is TRBV11-2 and J usage is TRBJ2-3, with 10 nucleotides matching TRBD2. The CDR3 totals 16 residues. Germline CDR1 reads SGHAT; CDR2 reads FQNNGV. J was trimmed by 1 base and V by 4 bases; bases with no gene match: 5. CDR3 sequence: CASSYSGRAGTDTQYF. The CDR3 DNA is TGTGCCAGCAGCTACAGCGGGAGGGCCGGCACAGATACGCAGTATTTT.

The rearrangement uses TRBV19 and TRBJ2-1; possibly TRBD2 for D (6 bases). From germline, CDR1 is LNHDA and CDR2 SQIVND (reference sequence). V was clipped by 3 bases and J by 14 bases, with 17 bases between them. The length of the CDR3 is 13 residues. The DNA of the CDR3 is TGTGCCAGTAGTATCGGCTCCGGGGGAGTAGAGTTCTTC. Protein product: CASSIGSGGVEFF.

The chain couples TRBV6-2 or TRBV6-3 to TRBJ2-7; 9 positions agree with TRBD2. The V gene end was trimmed by 2 bases and the J gene end by 0 bases; junction bases not matched to a gene: 5. The CDR3 sequence is 16 residues long. Germline CDR1 and CDR2: MNHEY and SVGEGT. The CDR3 DNA reads TGTGCCAGCAGTTACGCGCTAGCGGGGAGCTCCTACGAGCAGTACTTC. This encodes CASSYALAGSSYEQYF.

This clone was seen once. V and J are TRBV10-3 and TRBJ2-6; no firm D call. The CDR3 has 19 residues. Germline V CDR1 and CDR2: ENHRY, SYGVKD. V lost 0 bases, J lost 2 bases, and 17 bases lay in between. CDR3 in DNA: TGTGCCATCAGTGAGTCGACACAGACCATTCCCACTGGGGCCAACGTCCTGACTTTC. Encoded protein: CAISESTQTIPTGANVLTF.

Only one count was recorded for this clone. The genes are TRBV11-2 and TRBJ2-7; tentatively, D is TRBD1 (5 bases). The CDR3 has 15 residues. Trimming took 1 base from V and 2 from J, leaving 12 bases between them. Germline V gene sequence: CDR1 SGHAT, CDR2 FQNNGV. The CDR3 region is CASSLVGALPYEQYF. The CDR3 region has the DNA TGTGCCAGCAGCTTAGTAGGGGCCCTTCCCTACGAGCAGTACTTC.

The chain has TRBV27 and TRBJ2-1; 7 nucleotides match TRBD2. Trimming at V came to 4 bases and at J to 4 bases, leaving 10 bases not matched to a gene. Germline V gene lookup returns CDR1 MNHEY and CDR2 SMNVEV (reference sequence). The CDR3 is 16 residues long. The CDR3 is CASSSLGAGVYNEQFF. In DNA, the CDR3 is TGTGCCAGCAGTTCCCTTGGGGCGGGAGTTTACAATGAGCAGTTCTTC.